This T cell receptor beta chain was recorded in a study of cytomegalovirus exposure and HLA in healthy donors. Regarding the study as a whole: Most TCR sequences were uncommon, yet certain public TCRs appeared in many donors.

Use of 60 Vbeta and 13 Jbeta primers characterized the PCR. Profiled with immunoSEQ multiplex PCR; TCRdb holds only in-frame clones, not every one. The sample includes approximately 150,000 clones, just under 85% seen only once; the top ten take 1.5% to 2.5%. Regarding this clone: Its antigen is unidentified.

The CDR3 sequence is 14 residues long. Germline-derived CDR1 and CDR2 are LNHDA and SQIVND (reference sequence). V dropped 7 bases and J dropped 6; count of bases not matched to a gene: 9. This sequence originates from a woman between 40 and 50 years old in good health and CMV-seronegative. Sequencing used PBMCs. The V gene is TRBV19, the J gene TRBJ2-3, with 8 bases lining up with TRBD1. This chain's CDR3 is CASTTTGAFDTQYF. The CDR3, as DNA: TGTGCCAGTACGACGACAGGGGCTTTCGATACGCAGTATTTT.